A selection of T cell receptor beta chains follows, all from one sample in a study of T-cell memory formation after mild COVID-19. TCRdb re-called the 5' RACE reads with MiXCR, one entry per CDR3 protein. The table includes around 300,000 distinct CDR3 sequences, roughly 13% detected once. Sequencing was carried out using PBMCs or a T cell subset sorted from them (not recorded which). The source is a man aged 18 to 30 who had mild COVID-19 (a few samples of this study predate the infection). Cell type and time point are not known. The CDR3 runs from the conserved cysteine through the conserved F or W. A D gene is named only where the DNA matches it firmly. The size of a clone is reported for some rows only, either as once, few or many, or as a class for expanded clones.

j_call d_call v_call clone_size cdr3_aa cdr3_nt
TRBJ1-5 NA TRBV12-3/TRBV12-4 NA CASSPTGPHSNQPQHF TGTGCCAGCAGTCCGACCGGGCCCCATAGCAATCAGCCCCAGCATTTT
TRBJ1-6 NA TRBV5-1 NA CASSPDGGGLEWPLHF TGCGCCAGCAGCCCGGATGGGGGAGGGCTGGAATGGCCCCTCCACTTT
TRBJ2-3 TRBD2 TRBV20-1 NA CSARRRSGGSTDTQYF TGCAGTGCTAGAAGGAGGAGCGGGGGAAGCACAGATACGCAGTATTTT
TRBJ2-7 NA TRBV15 few CATSRGRGSSYEQYF TGTGCCACCAGCAGAGGTCGGGGATCCTCCTACGAGCAGTACTTC
TRBJ2-3 TRBD2 TRBV4-2 few CASSPEVLAGNTDTQYF TGTGCCAGCAGCCCGGAAGTCCTAGCGGGGAACACAGATACGCAGTATTTT
TRBJ2-5 NA TRBV4-1 NA CASSPGPRRETQYF TGCGCCAGCAGCCCGGGACCCAGACGGGAGACCCAGTACTTC
TRBJ2-5 NA TRBV7-8 few CASRHAGLPETQYF TGTGCCAGCAGACACGCAGGGCTCCCAGAGACCCAGTACTTC
TRBJ2-6 NA TRBV5-1 few CASSLVGFPNVLTF TGCGCCAGCAGCTTGGTCGGATTTCCCAACGTCCTGACTTTC
TRBJ1-2 NA TRBV2 few CASSESGRLYGYTF TGTGCCAGCAGTGAATCTGGCAGGCTCTATGGCTACACCTTC
TRBJ1-5 TRBD1 TRBV6-2/TRBV6-3 few CASRTDRGYVNQPQHF TGTGCCAGCAGAACCGACAGGGGGTATGTCAATCAGCCCCAGCATTTT
TRBJ2-3 TRBD2 TRBV6-1 many CASSDTSGVPDTQYF TGTGCCAGCAGTGATACTAGCGGGGTCCCAGATACGCAGTATTTT
TRBJ1-2 NA TRBV4-2 NA CASSHVQSESGYTF TGTGCCAGCAGCCATGTACAAAGTGAGTCTGGCTACACCTTC
TRBJ1-5 NA TRBV28 few CASSPPQGSNQPQHF TGTGCCAGCAGCCCCCCGCAGGGTAGCAATCAGCCCCAGCATTTT
TRBJ2-1 TRBD1 TRBV7-2 few CASSFDRDGEQFF TGTGCCAGCAGCTTCGACAGGGACGGTGAGCAGTTCTTC
TRBJ1-2 TRBD1 TRBV6-6 few CASIADRNYGYTF TGTGCCAGCATTGCGGACAGGAACTATGGCTACACCTTC
TRBJ1-2 NA TRBV20-1 NA CSSRGNYGYTF TGCAGCTCAAGGGGAAACTATGGCTACACCTTC
TRBJ1-2 NA TRBV5-1 once CASSLGGLDGYTF TGCGCCAGCAGCTTGGGAGGGTTAGATGGCTACACCTTC
TRBJ2-3 TRBD2 TRBV5-1 NA CASSLDLAGDTDTQYF TGCGCCAGCAGCTTGGACCTAGCGGGGGACACAGATACGCAGTATTTT
TRBJ1-4 NA TRBV7-9 NA CASSLLRGGANEKLFF TGTGCCAGCAGCCTCCTGAGGGGTGGGGCTAATGAAAAACTGTTTTTT
TRBJ1-3 NA TRBV15 few CATSRRDGGNTIYF TGTGCCACCAGCCGCCGGGACGGCGGAAACACCATATATTTT
TRBJ2-4 TRBD2 TRBV12-3/TRBV12-4 few CASSPSRWGGIQYF TGTGCCAGCAGTCCCTCTAGGTGGGGGGGCATTCAGTACTTC
TRBJ2-3 NA TRBV9 few CASSVAGGLGDTQYF TGTGCCAGCAGCGTAGCGGGCGGTCTCGGAGATACGCAGTATTTT
TRBJ2-5 NA TRBV11-2 few CASSLDHRGGYQETQYF TGTGCCAGCAGCTTAGACCACAGGGGGGGGTACCAAGAGACCCAGTACTTC
TRBJ2-3 TRBD1 TRBV6-6 few CASSAGTVSSTDTQYF TGTGCCAGCAGTGCAGGGACAGTCTCTAGCACAGATACGCAGTATTTT
TRBJ2-7 NA TRBV4-2 few CASSQGMDSAYEQYF TGTGCCAGCAGCCAAGGAATGGACAGCGCCTACGAGCAGTACTTC
TRBJ2-2 NA TRBV6-2/TRBV6-3 few CATRLRGNTGELFF TGTGCCACACGCCTGAGGGGGAACACCGGGGAGCTGTTTTTT
TRBJ1-2 TRBD1 TRBV15 few CATSRAQGLSNGYTF TGTGCCACCAGCAGAGCACAGGGGTTATCTAATGGCTACACCTTC
TRBJ2-1 TRBD2 TRBV7-2 NA CASSHIPGLAGGNEQFF TGTGCCAGCAGCCATATACCGGGACTAGCGGGGGGCAATGAGCAGTTCTTC
TRBJ1-2 NA TRBV20-1 NA CSAQDHSGYGYTF TGCAGTGCGCAGGATCATTCTGGCTATGGCTACACCTTC
TRBJ2-3 TRBD2 TRBV5-6 few CASSLRAGAHTDTQYF TGTGCCAGCAGCTTGAGAGCGGGGGCCCACACAGATACGCAGTATTTT
TRBJ2-7 NA TRBV5-1 NA CASSPNHSGTSLYEQYF TGCGCCAGCAGCCCGAACCACTCCGGGACATCCTTATACGAGCAGTACTTC
TRBJ2-7 NA TRBV12-5 many CASVEKDRYEQYF TGTGCTAGTGTGGAAAAGGACCGGTACGAGCAGTACTTC
TRBJ2-1 NA TRBV7-2 NA CASSLGLFNEQFF TGTGCCAGCAGCTTAGGACTGTTCAATGAGCAGTTCTTC
TRBJ2-2 NA TRBV6-5 many CASSLRSANTGELFF TGTGCCAGCAGTCTACGGTCCGCGAACACCGGGGAGCTGTTTTTT
TRBJ2-3 TRBD2 TRBV4-3 few CASGLGGSTDTQYF TGCGCCAGCGGGCTCGGGGGGAGCACAGATACGCAGTATTTT
TRBJ2-5 NA TRBV5-1 few CASSLGTPGETQYF TGCGCCAGCAGCCTCGGGACCCCTGGGGAGACCCAGTACTTC
TRBJ2-7 NA TRBV9 few CASSVEPSFSYEQYF TGTGCCAGCAGCGTAGAGCCTAGTTTTTCCTACGAGCAGTACTTC
TRBJ1-4 NA TRBV10-3 NA CATARQPMEKLFF TGTGCCACCGCTCGACAGCCGATGGAAAAACTGTTTTTT
TRBJ1-5 NA TRBV6-1 few CASRTVNQPQHF TGTGCCAGCAGGACAGTAAACCAGCCCCAGCATTTT
TRBJ2-2 NA TRBV28 NA CAINSYTGELFF TGTGCCATTAACTCGTACACCGGGGAGCTGTTTTTT
TRBJ1-6 TRBD1 TRBV12-3/TRBV12-4 few CASSSIRGLNSPLHF TGTGCCAGCAGTTCGATCAGGGGGCTCAATTCACCCCTCCACTTT
TRBJ1-2 NA TRBV12-3/TRBV12-4 NA CASSSSGTNYGYTF TGTGCCAGCAGTTCATCGGGTACTAACTATGGCTACACCTTC
TRBJ2-5 NA TRBV7-2 few CASSLSSPLTYQGDQYF TGTGCCAGCAGCTTAAGCTCGCCCCTTACTTATCAAGGTGACCAGTACTTC
TRBJ1-2 NA TRBV29-1 many CSVAADTGYTF TGCAGCGTTGCCGCTGACACCGGCTACACCTTC
TRBJ1-6 NA TRBV5-1 NA CASSLSGWSPLHF TGCGCCAGCAGCTTGTCGGGGTGGTCACCCCTCCACTTT
TRBJ2-2 TRBD2 TRBV7-9 few CASIQTSGGPNTGELFF TGTGCCAGCATCCAGACTAGCGGGGGCCCGAACACCGGGGAGCTGTTTTTT
TRBJ1-6 NA TRBV7-2 many CASSPQPASPLHF TGTGCCAGCAGCCCCCAGCCGGCATCACCCCTCCACTTT
TRBJ2-2 NA TRBV2 NA CASSEVRNTGELFF TGTGCCAGCAGTGAGGTCAGAAACACCGGGGAGCTGTTTTTT
TRBJ2-3 NA TRBV7-9 NA CASSLWAWVADTQYF TGTGCCAGCAGCTTATGGGCTTGGGTCGCAGATACGCAGTATTTT
TRBJ2-2 NA TRBV20-1 NA CSARGHETTNTGELFF TGCAGTGCTAGAGGACACGAAACTACGAACACCGGGGAGCTGTTTTTT
TRBJ1-4 NA TRBV9 NA CASSVGVGVTNEKLFF TGTGCCAGCAGCGTAGGTGTGGGGGTCACTAATGAAAAACTGTTTTTT
TRBJ2-7 NA TRBV2 NA CASSEWAAAYEQYF TGTGCCAGCAGTGAATGGGCAGCCGCCTACGAGCAGTACTTC
TRBJ1-1 TRBD1 TRBV5-1 many CASSLTGDTEAFF TGCGCCAGCAGCTTAACAGGGGATACTGAAGCTTTCTTT
TRBJ2-7 TRBD1 TRBV7-6 few CASSPSPDRVHEQYF TGTGCCAGCAGCCCTAGTCCGGACAGGGTCCACGAGCAGTACTTC